This TCR beta chain was recovered during a study of T-cell memory formation after mild COVID-19. From the 5' RACE reads, TCRdb called clonotypes with MiXCR, one entry per CDR3 protein. The data show around 250,000 distinct CDR3 sequences, with around 15% seen just once and 20% to 25% held by the top ten. Turning to this clonotype: Its antigen remains unknown.

Whole-study findings and limits: That cross-reactive memory joined was suggested by some responding clones appearing in pre-infection memory. CD4+ contracting clones were found mainly in CM and EM, and CD8+ ones in EMRA.

Germline CDR1 and CDR2: MNHNS and SASEGT. The CDR3 has 15 residues. V shed 6 bases and J 0 bases; nucleotides not matched to a gene: 5. Sequencing input: PBMCs or a T cell subset sorted from them (not recorded which). The chain has TRBV6-1 and TRBJ2-7, with 10 bases aligning to TRBD2. This TCR was recovered from a man younger than 30 who had mild COVID-19 (a few samples of this study predate the infection). Cell type and time point are not known. The CDR3 nucleotides are TGTGCCAGCAGATCGGGACTAGCGATCTCCTACGAGCAGTACTTC. The encoded protein is CASRSGLAISYEQYF.